What follows are 30 T cell receptor beta chains derived from one specimen sequenced in a study of shared clonotypes between healthy human individuals. Some clones are missing from TCRdb's copy, which holds only in-frame ones; the method was immunoSEQ multiplex PCR. The table shows 2 million to 2.5 million clones, with under 97% occurring only once. Material for sequencing was naive CD4+ T cells sorted from blood. Subset noted: CD45RA+ positively selected. These receptors all stem from a man aged 18-30 years in good health.

V usage is TRBV7-2 and J usage is TRBJ2-7; D might be TRBD1 (5 bases). Germline CDR1 SGHTA, CDR2 FQGNSA. The length of the CDR3 is 16 residues. Trimming removed 4 bases at V and 1 base at J, with 17 bases between. The CDR3, as DNA: TGTGCCAGCAGCTCGGCTCACGACCAGGGATCCTACGAGCAGTACTTC. It translates to CASSSAHDQGSYEQYF. The full variable domain, in which reference TRBV7-2 and TRBJ2-7 provide the parts outside the CDR3, is GAGVSQSPSNKVTEKGKDVELRCDPISGHTALYWYRQSLGQGLEFLIYFQGNSAPDKSGLPSDRFSAERTGGSVSTLTIQRTQQEDSAVYLCASSSAHDQGSYEQYFGPGTRLTVT.

The CDR3 bases are TGTGCCAGCAGTTTCCAGCGCTCTGGGGCCAACGTCCTGACTTTC. Protein sequence: CASSFQRSGANVLTF. This chain links TRBV6-5 with TRBJ2-6; D not certain. The CDR3 sequence is 15 residues long. V lost 4 bases, J lost 0 bases, and 7 bases lay in between. The germline V gene encodes CDR1 MNHEY and CDR2 SVGAGI.

Turning to this clone: The sample has other DNA sequences that encode this CDR3 too. As DNA, the CDR3 is TGCGCCAGCAGTGGTGGACAGGGAAACTATGGCTACACCTTC. Its translation: CASSGGQGNYGYTF. This chain links TRBV5-1 with TRBJ1-2, with 8 bases identical to TRBD1. Germline values: CDR1 SGHRS, CDR2 YFSETQ. The CDR3 is made up of 14 amino acids. V lost 5 bases, J lost 2 bases, and 5 bases stayed unmatched.

Concerning this clone: One end of the junction does not line up with germline, which may come from a read error. The chain couples TRBV4-3 to TRBJ2-2; no clear D. Germline assignment: CDR1 LGHNA and CDR2 YSLEER. This CDR3 contains 15 residues. CDR3 in amino acids: CASSQDGAKTGELFF. DNA for the CDR3: TGCGCCAGCAGCCAAGACGGCGCGAAGACCGGGGAGCTGTTTTTT.

This rearrangement joins TRBV5-1 to TRBJ2-1; 10 nucleotides agree with TRBD2. V lost 2 bases and J lost 5; bases outside the gene matches: 7. The CDR3 totals 16 residues. Germline V gives CDR1 SGHRS, CDR2 YFSETQ. The CDR3 here is CASSFGSSGGNNEQFF. The CDR3 DNA is TGCGCCAGCAGCTTTGGGTCTAGCGGGGGAAACAATGAGCAGTTCTTC.

V is TRBV13 and J is TRBJ2-3; D may be TRBD2 (6 bases). Trimming shortened V by 3 bases and J by 0 bases, and 16 bases separated the two germline ends. The CDR3 contains 17 residues. Germline V gene data show CDR1 as PRHDT and CDR2 as FYEKMQ (reference sequence). The CDR3 reads CASSFAASETSTDTQYF. The CDR3 nucleotides read TGTGCCAGCAGCTTCGCCGCTAGCGAGACTAGCACAGATACGCAGTATTTT.

Points on this clone: Additional DNA sequences in this sample encode the identical CDR3. The chain joins TRBV5-1 to TRBJ1-5; D is uncertain. CDR1 SGHRS and CDR2 YFSETQ come from the germline V gene. Trimming cost V 1 base and J 5 bases, with 7 bases left between them. The CDR3 contains 13 residues. The CDR3 sequence: CASSLTVDQPQHF. In DNA, the CDR3 is TGCGCCAGCAGCTTGACGGTAGATCAGCCCCAGCATTTT.

As for this clone: The sample contains more than one DNA sequence encoding this CDR3. The J gene is TRBJ2-2, the V gene TRBV18; D perhaps matches TRBD2 (6 bases). Germline lookup yields CDR1 KGHSH and CDR2 LQKENI. This CDR3 spans 13 amino acids. V lost 2 bases and J 5 bases, leaving 6 bases between the germline ends. CDR3 sequence reads: CASSPGGTGELFF. CDR3 nucleotide sequence: TGTGCCAGCTCACCAGGAGGGACCGGGGAGCTGTTTTTT.

This clone was detected only once. CDR3 coding DNA: TGCGCCAGCCGGGAGTTTAGCTCCTACGAGCAGTACTTC. Encoded protein: CASREFSSYEQYF. This chain joins TRBV5-1 and TRBJ2-7, with D possibly matching TRBD2 (6 bases). Per germline, CDR1 SGHRS and CDR2 YFSETQ. V gave up 7 bases and J gave up 0 bases, with 11 bases separating them. The length of the CDR3 is 13 residues.

The V and J genes are TRBV19 and TRBJ1-5, with a possible D match to TRBD1 (5 bases). This CDR3 contains 14 residues. The germline CDR1 and CDR2 sequences are LNHDA and SQIVND (reference sequence). V was shortened by 5 bases and J by 2 bases, with 10 bases between the two germline ends. CDR3 DNA: TGTGCCAGTAGTTTCGGGACTGGCAATCAGCCCCAGCATTTT. Its protein product is CASSFGTGNQPQHF.

This chain uses TRBV2 with TRBJ2-5; possibly TRBD1 or TRBD2 for D (7 bases each). V lost 6 bases and J lost 0, with 11 bases in between. Germline V gives CDR1 SNHLY, CDR2 FYNNEI. The CDR3 length is 14 residues. The CDR3 spells CASRQGTNQETQYF. The DNA for the CDR3 is TGTGCCAGCAGACAGGGGACTAACCAAGAGACCCAGTACTTC.

The V and J genes are TRBV4-1 and TRBJ2-3; TRBD1 aligns across 9 bases. V was clipped by 3 bases and J by 3 bases; unmatched bases: 4. The CDR3 is 15 amino acids. Germline V gives CDR1 MGHRA, CDR2 YSYEKL. DNA of the CDR3: TGCGCCAGCAGCCAGTTTGACAGGGGGACAGATACGCAGTATTTT. Its translation is CASSQFDRGTDTQYF.

In regard to this clone: Other DNA sequences in this sample translate to the same CDR3. The chain is built from TRBV5-1 and TRBJ1-1; tentatively, D is TRBD1 (6 bases). Trimming pared 3 bases from V and 1 base from J, leaving 10 bases between. Germline CDR1 SGHRS, CDR2 YFSETQ. CDR3 length equals 14 residues. DNA of the CDR3: TGCGCCAGCAGCTCGCAAGGGGGGAACACTGAAGCTTTCTTT. This sequence encodes CASSSQGGNTEAFF.

V gene TRBV6-4 combines with J gene TRBJ1-5; TRBD1 might be the D (6 bases). Germline V gene lookup returns CDR1 MRHNA and CDR2 SNTAGT. The CDR3 is made up of 15 amino acids. V was pared by 6 bases and J by 2 bases, with 14 bases between. CDR3 residues: CASSPRGDGNQPQHF. The CDR3 DNA reads TGTGCCAGCAGCCCAAGGGGGGACGGCAATCAGCCCCAGCATTTT.

This clone was counted once. The chain is built from TRBV7-9 and TRBJ1-6; D ambiguous. V was clipped by 3 bases and J by 8 bases, with 14 bases between them. This CDR3 is 15 amino acids long. Germline CDR1 reads SEHNR; CDR2 reads FQNEAQ (reference sequence). CDR3: CASSLAFDSHSPLHF. CDR3 nucleotide sequence: TGTGCCAGCAGCTTGGCATTTGATAGTCATTCACCCCTCCACTTT.

A word on this clone: Other nucleotide sequences in the sample specify the same CDR3. The J gene is TRBJ2-7, the V gene TRBV5-4, with TRBD2 matching 9 bases. Germline lookup yields CDR1 SGHNT and CDR2 YYREEE (reference sequence). This CDR3 spans 14 amino acids. V shed 0 bases and J 2 bases; nucleotides not matched to a gene: 0. The CDR3 loop reads CASSLGGRAYEQYF. DNA of the CDR3: TGTGCCAGCAGCTTGGGCGGGAGGGCCTACGAGCAGTACTTC.

The chain has TRBV6-1 and TRBJ1-1; D gene unclear. The germline V and J ends were trimmed by 10 bases and 4 bases, with 10 bases remaining between them. CDR1 MNHNS and CDR2 SASEGT come from the germline V gene. There are 11 residues in the CDR3. The DNA of the CDR3 is TGTGCCACCTTACTAGCCACTGAAGCTTTCTTT. This translates into CATLLATEAFF.

This clone was seen only once. The rearrangement links TRBV30 to TRBJ2-3; D is ambiguous. The V end lost 3 bases, the J end lost 2 bases, and 6 bases lay between the germline ends. Germline CDR1 is GTSNPN and CDR2 is SVGIG (reference sequence). This CDR3 is 12 amino acids long. CDR3 DNA: TGTGCCTGGAGGGTGGACACAGATACGCAGTATTTT. Its protein product is CAWRVDTDTQYF.

This clone was recorded only once. This rearrangement joins TRBV21-1 to TRBJ2-7; TRBD2 was called by the table and not checked on the DNA. TRBV21-1 is classified as a pseudogene. The CDR3 covers 14 residues. The CDR3 coding sequence is TGTGCCAGAACCTGGCCTCCCGGGGGCTACGAGCAGTACTTC. This codes for CARTWPPGGYEQYF.

With regard to this clone: The same CDR3 arises from other DNA sequences in this sample as well. This chain joins TRBV2 and TRBJ1-1; D unclear. The V end was cut by 4 bases, the J end by 1 base, with 4 bases between. The CDR3 is 12 amino acids. Germline V gene lookup returns CDR1 SNHLY and CDR2 FYNNEI. The CDR3 nucleotides read TGTGCCAGCAGTGGTAGGAACACTGAAGCTTTCTTT. Protein sequence: CASSGRNTEAFF.

The chain uses TRBV2 and TRBJ2-7, with TRBD1 matching 7 bases. The J segment lost 7 bases and the V segment lost 1 base, leaving 4 bases of the junction unmatched. The germline gives CDR1 SNHLY, CDR2 FYNNEI. The CDR3 loop spans 13 amino acids. The CDR3 DNA is TGTGCCAGCAGTGAAGAGGGGGCGGGTGAGCAGTACTTC. Translating gives CASSEEGAGEQYF.

On this clone itself: The same CDR3 arises from other DNA sequences in this sample as well. The CDR3 protein is CASSWGRTDTQYF. The DNA of the CDR3 is TGTGCCAGCAGTTGGGGACGCACAGATACGCAGTATTTT. This chain connects TRBV6-5 to TRBJ2-3; D tentatively fits TRBD1 or TRBD2 (5 bases each). Germline loops: CDR1 MNHEY, CDR2 SVGAGI. This CDR3 has 13 residues. The V end was cut by 4 bases, the J end by 1 base, with 6 bases between.

This clone was recorded once. The V gene is TRBV18, the J gene TRBJ2-7, with TRBD2 identical over 13 bases. V shed 2 bases and J 5 bases; nucleotides not matched to a gene: 3. Germline assignment: CDR1 KGHSH and CDR2 LQKENI. This CDR3 comprises 15 residues. The CDR3 here is CASSPGTSGVHEQYF. CDR3 nucleotides: TGTGCCAGCTCACCAGGGACTAGCGGGGTCCACGAGCAGTACTTC. The complete variable domain, with remaining parts taken from reference TRBV18 and TRBJ2-7, reads NAGVMQNPRHLVRRRGQEARLRCSPMKGHSHVYWYRQLPEEGLKFMVYLQKENIIDESGMPKERFSAEFPKEGPSILRIQQVVRGDSAAYFCASSPGTSGVHEQYFGPGTRLTVT.

The V and J genes are TRBV29-1 and TRBJ2-7; perhaps TRBD1 as D (5 bases). Germline V gene sequence: CDR1 SQVTM, CDR2 ANQGSEA. Trimming removed 7 bases at V and 5 bases at J, with 18 bases between. The CDR3 is made up of 13 amino acids. In nucleotides, the CDR3 is TGCAGCGCCAGTGGATTAGCCAGGGACGAGCAGTACTTC. Translating gives CSASGLARDEQYF.

The rearrangement joins TRBV5-5 to TRBJ1-6, with 11 nucleotides matching TRBD1. With V trimmed by 4 bases and J by 5 bases, 11 bases remained unmatched. This CDR3 comprises 18 residues. Germline V gene sequence: CDR1 SGHKS, CDR2 YYEKEE (reference sequence). The CDR3 reads CASSPGTGGPPDNSPLHF. The CDR3 DNA reads as TGTGCCAGCAGCCCCGGGACAGGGGGGCCTCCAGATAATTCACCCCTCCACTTT.

The rearrangement joins TRBV7-2 to TRBJ2-7; TRBD1 agrees at 7 bases. The CDR3 runs 14 residues. J was trimmed by 2 bases and V by 2 bases; bases with no gene match: 3. Germline loops: CDR1 SGHTA, CDR2 FQGNSA. The chain's CDR3 is CASSLWQGAYEQYF. The CDR3 DNA follows: TGTGCCAGCAGCTTATGGCAGGGGGCCTACGAGCAGTACTTC.

The V call is TRBV18, the J call TRBJ2-7; 8 positions agree with TRBD1. The length of the CDR3 is 15 residues. The germline V gene has CDR1 KGHSH and CDR2 LQKENI. After removal of 3 bases from V and 6 bases from J, the junction contained 10 bases not matched to a gene. The CDR3 DNA sequence: TGTGCCAGCTCACCGCCGACAGGGGCTGGCCGCGAGCAGTACTTC. Translating it yields CASSPPTGAGREQYF.

CDR3: CAIKGGTDSNYGYTF. The CDR3 nucleotides read TGTGCCATCAAAGGCGGGACTGACTCTAACTATGGCTACACCTTC. The chain employs TRBV10-3 and TRBJ1-2, with D perhaps matching TRBD1 (5 bases). CDR1 and CDR2 from the germline V gene are ENHRY and SYGVKD. The CDR3 is 15 residues long. Between the trimmed V and J ends, which lost 7 bases and 0 bases, there was a span of 15 bases.

The chain joins TRBV10-1 to TRBJ2-1; 9 positions agree with TRBD2. This CDR3 is 15 amino acids long. Germline CDR1 WNHNN, CDR2 SYGVQD (reference sequence). After removal of 3 bases from V and 0 bases from J, the junction contained 0 bases not matched to a gene. The CDR3 region is CASSDSGSSYNEQFF. CDR3 coding DNA: TGCGCCAGCAGTGATAGCGGGAGCTCCTACAATGAGCAGTTCTTC.

V gene TRBV4-1 combines with J gene TRBJ2-1, with 10 positions matching TRBD1. The V gene's germline CDR1 is MGHRA and CDR2 YSYEKL. This CDR3 is built from 14 residues. The trim removed 7 bases at V and 5 bases at J, leaving 5 bases unmatched. In DNA form, the CDR3 reads TGCGCCAGCACCCTGGGACAGGGGAACAATGAGCAGTTCTTC. Protein sequence: CASTLGQGNNEQFF.